The T cell receptor (beta chain) described here comes from a study of T cells in Graves' hyperthyroidism and ophthalmopathy. V was clipped by 5 bases and J by 5 bases, with 18 bases between them. This CDR3 has 15 amino acids. Germline V gene sequence: CDR1 MNHEY, CDR2 SMNVEV (reference sequence). Researchers amplified the TCR beta CDR3 regions from RNA transcripts. Primed by the HTBI set, a first-round RT-PCR was run on the TCR CDR3. In TCRdb, the multiplex PCR reads were re-called with MiXCR into one record per CDR3 protein. This table holds a few hundred thousand distinct CDR3 sequences, roughly an eighth found once. This clonotype appeared many times.

The V call is TRBV27, the J call TRBJ2-5, with D possibly being TRBD2 (5 bases). Sequenced input: blood. The TCR comes from a young woman with Graves' hyperthyroidism. CDR3 sequence: CASSQRTDGRETQYF. For the CDR3, the DNA is TGTGCCAGCAGTCAGCGGACGGATGGGCGGGAGACCCAGTACTTC.